The 8 T cell receptor beta chains below were found in one sample sequenced in a study of blood T cells in healthy people across ages. Alongside a J-beta primer mix, a sample-barcoded 5' primer served in a second PCR lasting roughly 6 to 12 cycles. A single record per CDR3 protein comes from TCRdb applying MiXCR to the 5' RACE reads. Of about 780,000 distinct CDR3 sequences listed, around 45% were seen once; the top ten hold roughly 18%. Sequenced sample: blood. The receptors stem from a man aged 80 or over in good health.

This clonotype has only one observation. This chain uses TRBV7-8 with TRBJ1-6; the D gene is possibly TRBD1 (5 bases). V lost 1 base and J lost 0, with 13 bases in between. Germline-derived CDR1 and CDR2 are SGHVS and FQNEAQ. The CDR3 totals 18 residues. This CDR3 is CASSLGGTETSYNSPLHF. The CDR3 DNA is TGTGCCAGCAGCTTAGGAGGGACGGAAACCTCCTATAATTCACCCCTCCACTTT.

The chain employs TRBV6-6 and TRBJ2-1; D remains unclear. There are 13 residues in the CDR3. Germline V CDR1 and CDR2: MNHNY, SVGAGI (reference sequence). Trimming left V 2 bases short and J 6 bases short, with 8 bases between. CDR3 nucleotide sequence: TGTGCCAGCAGTTACGGGGATCGCAATGAGCAGTTCTTC. Amino acid sequence: CASSYGDRNEQFF.

V usage is TRBV18 and J usage is TRBJ2-5; the D gene could be TRBD1 or TRBD2 (5 bases each). Germline-derived CDR1 and CDR2 are KGHSH and LQKENI. Trimming removed 3 bases at V and 2 bases at J, with 13 bases between. This CDR3 is built from 15 residues. The CDR3 region has the DNA TGTGCCAGCTCACCGGGACGAGCGGAGCAAGAGACCCAGTACTTC. This translates into CASSPGRAEQETQYF.

The chain couples TRBV10-3 to TRBJ2-4; perhaps D is TRBD1 or TRBD2 (5 bases each). The CDR3 is 14 amino acids. Trimming cost V 3 bases and J 7 bases, with 13 bases left between them. The V gene's germline CDR1 is ENHRY and CDR2 SYGVKD. CDR3 DNA: TGTGCCATCAGTGATAGCAGGGAGTCGAACATTCAGTACTTC. Protein: CAISDSRESNIQYF.

This clonotype was seen once. The CDR3 protein is CASSQYPGANVLTF. The CDR3 DNA reads TGTGCCAGCAGCCAATACCCTGGGGCCAACGTCCTGACTTTC. The chain joins TRBV4-2 to TRBJ2-6; no reliable D call. The CDR3 is 14 residues long. Germline V gives CDR1 LGHNA, CDR2 YNFKEQ. V lost 2 bases to trimming and J lost 2 bases, with 4 bases between them.

Only a few counts were recorded for this clonotype. The chain has TRBV20-1 and TRBJ2-3; no firm D call. This CDR3 is 14 amino acids long. The V gene lost 1 base and the J gene lost 0 bases, with 8 bases spanning the gap. Germline CDR1 and CDR2: DFQATT and SNEGSKA (reference sequence). In DNA form, the CDR3 reads TGCAGTGCTAGAGTACCTACTAGCACAGATACGCAGTATTTT. Residues: CSARVPTSTDTQYF.

The chain uses TRBV12-3 or TRBV12-4 and TRBJ2-3, with D unclear. The V and J ends lost 5 bases and 4 bases respectively, with 13 bases between them. The CDR3 spans 14 residues. In DNA form, the CDR3 reads TGTGCCAGCAGTGTAGTAGGTAGTGCAGATACGCAGTATTTT. Encoded protein: CASSVVGSADTQYF.

This clonotype was counted a few times. The rearrangement uses TRBV12-3 or TRBV12-4 and TRBJ2-7, with D possibly called TRBD1 or TRBD2 (5 bases each). V lost 7 bases and J 2 bases, leaving 12 bases between the germline ends. The CDR3 length is 13 residues. The CDR3 region is CASTLPGPYEQYF. CDR3 coding DNA: TGTGCCAGCACCCTCCCGGGGCCCTACGAGCAGTACTTC.